The sequence of this T cell receptor beta chain was determined in a study of CD8+ T cells in alopecia areata. Study results and limitations: Scalp clonality and expanded CD8+ clones among the top 100 fell significantly with tofacitinib.

The sequencing template was cDNA reverse transcribed from extracted RNA. The data were produced by immunoSEQ multiplex PCR, yet TCRdb's version contains in-frame clones alone and is incomplete. The repertoire includes under 300,000 clones, around three fifths of them detected once, and roughly 0.88% sits in the top ten. Germline trimming cut 1 base from V and 9 bases from J; bases unmatched to any gene: 6. CDR1 and CDR2 (germline): SQVTM, ANQGSEA. The CDR3 consists of 13 residues. Treatment meaning: oral pan-JAK inhibitor, 5-10 mg twice daily. Collection of lesional scalp punch biopsies and peripheral blood was performed in alopecia areata patients. In this sample, this clone turned up a few times. Its matching antigen is unknown.

Sequencing used CD4+ T cells sorted from blood, obtained around week 54, from a patient treated with tofacitinib. The clonotype was recovered from a human donor with alopecia areata. The gene calls are TRBV29-1 and TRBJ2-1, with TRBD1 identical over 7 bases. CDR3 loop: CSVEAGTVIEQFF. The CDR3 nucleotides are TGCAGCGTTGAAGCAGGGACAGTGATTGAGCAGTTCTTC.